These 23 T cell receptor beta chains share one sample of origin, sequenced in a study of cytomegalovirus exposure and HLA in healthy donors. PCR primers comprised 60 Vbeta and 13 Jbeta primers. The method was immunoSEQ multiplex PCR; TCRdb's version includes in-frame clones alone and lacks a portion of them. The sample features 150,000 to 200,000 clones, with approximately 0.82% in its top ten. What was sequenced was PBMCs. The source is a young woman in good health and CMV-seropositive.

The chain has TRBV7-2 and TRBJ2-7; D remains ambiguous. The CDR3 is 13 residues long. CDR1 and CDR2 (germline): SGHTA, FQGNSA. V gave up 5 bases and J gave up 0 bases, with 8 bases separating them. The CDR3 DNA sequence: TGTGCCAGCAGCCCGCGTAGCTCCTACGAGCAGTACTTC. Its translation: CASSPRSSYEQYF.

The rearrangement joins TRBV4-2 to TRBJ2-7, with 9 bases that match TRBD2. The germline CDR1 and CDR2 sequences are LGHNA and YNFKEQ. J was trimmed by 3 bases and V by 4 bases; bases with no gene match: 10. This CDR3 has 16 residues. The CDR3: CASSRGGIAGDYEQYF. In nucleotides, the CDR3 is TGTGCCAGCAGCCGGGGGGGGATAGCGGGGGACTACGAGCAGTACTTC.

Written as DNA, the CDR3 is TGTGCCAGCAGCTTGGCTCGCTCGCGGAGCACAGATACGCAGTATTTT. Translated: CASSLARSRSTDTQYF. The chain couples TRBV5-6 to TRBJ2-3; the D is unclear. V lost 0 bases to trimming and J lost 0 bases, with 11 bases between them. Germline CDR1 and CDR2: SGHDT and YYEEEE. The CDR3 is 16 amino acids.

The chain is built from TRBV5-6 and TRBJ2-5; weak D call: TRBD2 (7 bases). The V and J ends lost 0 bases and 5 bases respectively, with 11 bases between them. The CDR3 extends over 14 amino acids. Germline V lookup: CDR1 SGHDT, CDR2 YYEEEE. CDR3 nucleotide sequence: TGTGCCAGCAGCTTGGGGCGGGGGCGGGAGACCCAGTACTTC. This encodes CASSLGRGRETQYF. The full variable domain, its missing parts supplied by reference TRBV5-6 and TRBJ2-5, is DAGVTQSPTHLIKTRGQQVTLRCSPKSGHDTVSWYQQALGQGPQFIFQYYEEEERQRGNFPDRFSGHQFPNYSSELNVNALLLGDSALYLCASSLGRGRETQYFGPGTRLLVL.

The chain joins TRBV5-1 to TRBJ2-1; the match to TRBD2 covers 7 bases. Looked up from germline, CDR1 is SGHRS and CDR2 is YFSETQ. V shed 0 bases and J 4 bases; nucleotides not matched to a gene: 4. The CDR3 spans 15 residues. CDR3 protein: CASSLGTSEYNEQFF. CDR3 nucleotides: TGCGCCAGCAGCTTGGGTACTAGCGAATACAATGAGCAGTTCTTC.

A remark on this clone: Relative to the germline gene, one junction end is altered; a read error may explain this. Different DNA sequences within this sample yield the same CDR3. The chain employs TRBV19 and TRBJ1-1; 9 nucleotides agree with TRBD1. The CDR3 sequence is 15 residues long. Germline V CDR1 and CDR2: LNHDA, SQIVND (reference sequence). The CDR3 DNA sequence: TGTGCCAGCAGACCCGGGACAGGGACGAACACCGAAGCTTTCTTT. It specifies CASRPGTGTNTEAFF. The entire variable domain, with the rest obtained from reference TRBV19 and TRBJ1-1, is as follows: DGGITQSPKYLFRKEGQNVTLSCEQNLNHDAMYWYRQDPGQGLRLIYYSQIVNDFQKGDIAEGYSVSREKKESFPLTVTSAQKNPTAFYLCASRPGTGTNTEAFFGQGTRLTVV.

This sequence joins TRBV19 and TRBJ1-3, with D uncertain. This CDR3 contains 16 residues. Trimming stripped 5 bases from V and 0 bases from J, with 14 bases between. Per germline, CDR1 LNHDA and CDR2 SQIVND (reference sequence). CDR3 residues: CASSPGVASSGNTIYF. CDR3 DNA: TGTGCCAGTAGTCCCGGGGTGGCCTCCTCTGGAAACACCATATATTTT.

The chain couples TRBV5-1 to TRBJ1-2; TRBD1 agrees at 9 bases. Trimming at V came to 4 bases and at J to 3 bases, leaving 7 bases not matched to a gene. Looked up from germline, CDR1 is SGHRS and CDR2 is YFSETQ. CDR3 size: 15 residues. CDR3 protein: CASSGVGQGHYGYTF. For the CDR3, the DNA is TGCGCCAGCAGCGGAGTGGGACAGGGTCACTATGGCTACACCTTC.

The J gene is TRBJ2-7, the V gene TRBV19, with 7 bases fitting TRBD1. V lost 4 bases to trimming and J lost 5 bases; unmatched junction nucleotides: 8. The CDR3 is 14 amino acids. Germline V gives CDR1 LNHDA, CDR2 SQIVND (reference sequence). The CDR3 bases are TGTGCCAGTAGTACGGGACAGTTAAGAGACGAGCAGTACTTC. Residues: CASSTGQLRDEQYF.

This chain joins TRBV19 and TRBJ2-1; 12 positions agree with TRBD2. Trimming removed 6 bases from V and 7 bases from J; junction bases left unmatched: 7. CDR1 is LNHDA, CDR2 SQIVND, per germline (reference sequence). The CDR3 spans 15 residues. The CDR3 DNA sequence: TGTGCCAGTAGCAAACTAGCGGGAGGTGGAAATGAGCAGTTCTTC. Amino acids: CASSKLAGGGNEQFF.

The chain has TRBV9 and TRBJ2-1; possibly TRBD1 for D (6 bases). Germline-derived CDR1 and CDR2 are SGDLS and YYNGEE. The CDR3 extends over 12 amino acids. V lost 3 bases and J lost 10, with 11 bases in between. CDR3 sequence reads: CASSGYRVEQFF. The DNA for the CDR3 is TGTGCCAGCAGCGGATACAGGGTGGAGCAGTTCTTC.

This chain links TRBV30 with TRBJ2-3; TRBD2 aligns across 11 bases. The CDR3 covers 15 residues. Germline V gives CDR1 GTSNPN, CDR2 SVGIG (reference sequence). J was trimmed by 2 bases and V by 2 bases; bases with no gene match: 3. The CDR3 here is CAWSLGLAVTDTQYF. The DNA for the CDR3 is TGTGCCTGGAGTTTGGGACTAGCGGTCACAGATACGCAGTATTTT.

The chain is built from TRBV10-2 and TRBJ1-2; D is perhaps TRBD1 (5 bases). CDR1 is WSHSY and CDR2 is SAAADI in the germline V gene. The CDR3 length is 13 residues. Trimming left V 7 bases short and J 9 bases short, with 18 bases between. The CDR3 spells CASTMGEGLRYTF. The CDR3 DNA reads as TGCGCCAGCACCATGGGGGAGGGGTTGCGCTACACCTTC.

The chain is built from TRBV29-1 and TRBJ2-2; D is unresolved. Germline CDR1 SQVTM, CDR2 ANQGSEA. The CDR3 loop spans 10 amino acids. V lost 7 bases and J lost 3, with 3 bases in between. This chain's CDR3 is CSAYTGELFF. The DNA of the CDR3 is TGCAGCGCCTACACCGGGGAGCTGTTTTTT.

This rearrangement joins TRBV7-9 to TRBJ1-1; D perhaps matches TRBD1 (6 bases). Trimming cost V 2 bases and J 3 bases, with 13 bases left between them. Germline CDR1 SEHNR, CDR2 FQNEAQ (reference sequence). The CDR3 is 15 residues long. In DNA, the CDR3 is TGTGCCAGCAGCTTATCAGGGGTAGGGCACACTGAAGCTTTCTTT. Translating gives CASSLSGVGHTEAFF.

The rearrangement uses TRBV2 and TRBJ1-1; 7 bases map to TRBD1. The CDR3 totals 15 residues. Unmatched junction bases numbered 14, after V lost 7 bases and J lost 6 bases. Germline V gives CDR1 SNHLY, CDR2 FYNNEI. CDR3 loop: CASIANIQGTAEAFF. As DNA, the CDR3 is TGTGCCAGCATTGCTAATATACAGGGGACGGCTGAAGCTTTCTTT. The full variable domain, in which reference TRBV2 and TRBJ1-1 provide the parts outside the CDR3, is EPEVTQTPSHQVTQMGQEVILRCVPISNHLYFYWYRQILGQKVEFLVSFYNNEISEKSEIFDDQFSVERPDGSNFTLKIRSTKLEDSAMYFCASIANIQGTAEAFFGQGTRLTVV.

The genes are TRBV6-6 and TRBJ1-2; D ambiguous. The CDR3 sequence is 13 residues long. V shed 7 bases and J shed 3 bases, with 12 bases lying between them. Looked up from germline, CDR1 is MNHNY and CDR2 is SVGAGI (reference sequence). Here the CDR3 reads CASTSPTDYGYTF. The DNA of the CDR3 is TGTGCCAGCACCTCCCCCACAGACTATGGCTACACCTTC.

The rearrangement links TRBV27 to TRBJ2-6; D is perhaps TRBD1 (7 bases). Between the trimmed V and J ends, which lost 10 bases and 2 bases, there was a span of 15 bases. Germline-derived CDR1 and CDR2 are MNHEY and SMNVEV (reference sequence). The CDR3 has 15 residues. The chain's CDR3 is CATRGTVAGANVLTF. The CDR3 nucleotides read TGTGCCACCCGGGGGACAGTGGCTGGGGCCAACGTCCTGACTTTC.

The V and J genes are TRBV5-1 and TRBJ2-5, with no clear D. The CDR3 runs 14 residues. Germline V gene sequence: CDR1 SGHRS, CDR2 YFSETQ. Trimming removed 0 bases at V and 4 bases at J, with 10 bases between. DNA for the CDR3: TGCGCCAGCAGCTTGGCGAATCAGGCAGAGACCCAGTACTTC. It translates to CASSLANQAETQYF.

The chain joins TRBV5-6 to TRBJ2-7, with 8 positions matching TRBD2. Germline V gene data show CDR1 as SGHDT and CDR2 as YYEEEE. The CDR3 spans 13 residues. The J segment lost 7 bases and the V segment lost 5 bases, leaving 8 bases of the junction unmatched. In nucleotides, the CDR3 is TGTGCCAGCAGTTTCGGGAGGGTGGGGGAGCAGTACTTC. Translating it yields CASSFGRVGEQYF.

The CDR3 spells CASSVVKPSGDSYEQYF. The CDR3 coding sequence is TGTGCCAGCAGCGTAGTTAAGCCTAGCGGGGACTCCTACGAGCAGTACTTC. The chain links TRBV9 to TRBJ2-7; 9 positions match TRBD2. V gave up 0 bases and J gave up 0 bases; unmatched junction bases: 7. Per the germline V gene, CDR1 is SGDLS and CDR2 is YYNGEE. CDR3 length: 17 residues.

V usage is TRBV18 and J usage is TRBJ1-1, with 7 bases lining up with TRBD1. The V segment lost 6 bases and the J segment 10 bases; nucleotides outside the gene matches: 17. Germline values: CDR1 KGHSH, CDR2 LQKENI. The CDR3 consists of 15 residues. The chain's CDR3 is CASSRPLTGDPGAFF. In DNA form, the CDR3 reads TGTGCCAGCTCCCGACCCCTCACAGGGGATCCTGGAGCTTTCTTT.

The chain is built from TRBV7-2 and TRBJ1-3; maybe TRBD1 (6 bases). Germline assignment: CDR1 SGHTA and CDR2 FQGNSA. V lost 5 bases and J lost 0, with 11 bases in between. This CDR3 comprises 15 residues. CDR3 sequence reads: CASSPDSRSGNTIYF. As DNA, the CDR3 is TGTGCCAGCAGCCCGGACAGTCGCTCTGGAAACACCATATATTTT.